Listed here are 31 T cell receptor beta chains from one sample, sequenced in a study of shared T cell receptors in the human thymus. Method: immunoSEQ multiplex PCR; TCRdb's copy keeps in-frame clones and lacks some. The repertoire consists of hundreds of thousands of clones, with roughly 86% occurring once and the leading ten covering 0.0094%. The same data also went into a second study, on human thymus T cells.

The sample consisted of thymocytes. The receptor set was obtained from a boy younger than two with a congenital heart defect.

The V and J genes are TRBV14 and TRBJ2-7, with 8 bases aligning to TRBD2. This CDR3 has 14 amino acids. Per the germline V gene, CDR1 is SGHDN and CDR2 is FVKESK. V lost 1 base and J lost 2; bases outside the gene matches: 1. CDR3 DNA sequence: TGTGCCAGCAGCCAAGCCGGGGGGGCCTACGAGCAGTACTTC. It specifies CASSQAGGAYEQYF.

The CDR3 DNA reads as TGCAGCGTTCCGGGAGGTGAAAAACTGTTTTTT. This encodes CSVPGGEKLFF. This rearrangement joins TRBV29-1 to TRBJ1-4; D is unclear. V was trimmed by 5 bases and J by 7 bases, leaving 8 bases between them. CDR3 length: 11 amino acids. Germline assignment: CDR1 SQVTM and CDR2 ANQGSEA. Full variable domain (outside the CDR3, taken from reference TRBV29-1 and TRBJ1-4): SAVISQKPSRDICQRGTSLTIQCQVDSQVTMMFWYRQQPGQSLTLIATANQGSEATYESGFVIDKFPISRPNLTFSTLTVSNMSPEDSSIYLCSVPGGEKLFFGSGTQLSVL.

The chain couples TRBV19 to TRBJ1-2, with TRBD1 identical over 8 bases. The length of the CDR3 is 16 residues. J gave up 4 bases and V 6 bases, and 13 bases lay outside the gene matches. CDR1 is LNHDA, CDR2 SQIVND, per germline (reference sequence). The CDR3 region has the DNA TGTGCCAGTAGGAGACAGGGGAGAAAGTCCTCCTATGGCTACACCTTC. It specifies CASRRQGRKSSYGYTF.

With regard to this clone: Other DNA sequences within the sample encode an identical CDR3. The rearrangement uses TRBV9 and TRBJ1-1; D is unclear. This CDR3 comprises 13 residues. V was trimmed by 0 bases and J by 1 base, leaving 4 bases between them. CDR1 and CDR2 from the germline V gene are SGDLS and YYNGEE. The CDR3 bases are TGTGCCAGCAGCGTAGTCCGGAACACTGAAGCTTTCTTT. It encodes CASSVVRNTEAFF.

This chain joins TRBV9 and TRBJ2-1; TRBD2 agrees at 11 bases. The trim removed 4 bases at V and 4 bases at J, leaving 7 bases unmatched. Germline CDR1 is SGDLS and CDR2 is YYNGEE. This CDR3 contains 16 residues. CDR3 in DNA: TGTGCCAGCAGCCCGCAGGGACTAGCGGATTACAATGAGCAGTTCTTC. Translation: CASSPQGLADYNEQFF.

The genes are TRBV7-3 and TRBJ2-1; TRBD2 aligns across 11 bases. The CDR3 loop spans 17 amino acids. Trimming cost V 5 bases and J 8 bases; bases outside gene matches: 14. Germline CDR1 reads SGHTA; CDR2 reads FQGTGA. The CDR3 DNA sequence: TGTGCCAGCAGCCCCACCCTAGCGGGGGGCCAGCACGATGAGCAGTTCTTC. Translated: CASSPTLAGGQHDEQFF. Full variable domain (remainder filled in from reference TRBV7-3 and TRBJ2-1): GAGVSQTPSNKVTEKGKYVELRCDPISGHTALYWYRQSLGQGPEFLIYFQGTGAADDSGLPNDRFFAVRPEGSVSTLKIQRTERGDSAVYLCASSPTLAGGQHDEQFFGPGTRLTVL.

CDR3 coding DNA: TGTGCCATCAGTGAGTCGAGGGGAGTCTCGCCGACTAGCGGGAGGGCCCGGAGCTCCTACGAGCAGTACTTC. Protein: CAISESRGVSPTSGRARSSYEQYF. This chain uses TRBV10-3 with TRBJ2-7, with 14 bases fitting TRBD2. The V and J ends lost 0 bases and 0 bases, in that order; junction bases with no gene match: 22. Germline V CDR1 and CDR2: ENHRY, SYGVKD. The length of the CDR3 is 24 residues.

The J gene is TRBJ2-7, the V gene TRBV10-2; 10 nucleotides agree with TRBD2. J lost 2 bases, V lost 6 bases, and 4 bases had no gene match. Germline CDR1 WSHSY, CDR2 SAAADI. There are 14 residues in the CDR3. CDR3 bases: TGCGCCAGCAGCTTTAGCGGGAGGACCTACGAGCAGTACTTC. Protein product: CASSFSGRTYEQYF.

The V call is TRBV18, the J call TRBJ2-1; 7 bases map to TRBD2. The germline CDR1 and CDR2 sequences are KGHSH and LQKENI. Trimming took 4 bases from V and 7 from J; bases not matched to a gene: 4. The CDR3 sequence is 13 residues long. Here the CDR3 reads CASSREGDNEQFF. In nucleotides, the CDR3 is TGTGCCAGCTCACGGGAGGGAGATAATGAGCAGTTCTTC.

The chain uses TRBV25-1 and TRBJ2-1, with D possibly being TRBD2 (6 bases). The V gene's germline CDR1 is MGHDK and CDR2 SYGVNS. V lost 3 bases, J lost 8 bases, and 17 bases lay in between. CDR3 length equals 15 residues. CDR3 sequence reads: CASSEAGLQLDEQFF. The CDR3 DNA follows: TGTGCCAGCAGTGAGGCGGGACTCCAACTGGATGAGCAGTTCTTC.

This chain uses TRBV6-5 with TRBJ2-7, with 7 bases fitting TRBD1. V gave up 4 bases and J gave up 4 bases; unmatched junction bases: 7. The CDR3 runs 14 residues. Germline loops: CDR1 MNHEY, CDR2 SVGAGI. CDR3 sequence reads: CASSSERQGYEQYF. The DNA of the CDR3 is TGTGCCAGCAGTTCCGAAAGACAGGGTTACGAGCAGTACTTC.

The gene calls are TRBV29-1 and TRBJ2-7; the match to TRBD1 covers 7 bases. The CDR3 is 14 residues long. Germline CDR1 and CDR2: SQVTM and ANQGSEA. The V and J ends lost 0 bases and 4 bases, in that order; junction bases with no gene match: 6. This CDR3 is CSVEEGRGSYEQYF. CDR3 nucleotide sequence: TGCAGCGTTGAAGAGGGCAGGGGGTCTTACGAGCAGTACTTC.

J is TRBJ2-3 and V is TRBV18; D unresolved. The CDR3 runs to 13 residues. Germline lookup yields CDR1 KGHSH and CDR2 LQKENI. V shed 2 bases and J shed 3 bases, with 6 bases lying between them. The CDR3 nucleotides read TGTGCCAGCTCACCATCGTTGACAGATACGCAGTATTTT. It yields the protein CASSPSLTDTQYF.

V gene TRBV4-2 combines with J gene TRBJ2-7, with 8 bases that match TRBD1. V lost 3 bases, J lost 1 base, and 5 bases stayed unmatched. Germline-derived CDR1 and CDR2 are LGHNA and YNFKEQ. The CDR3 has 15 amino acids. The CDR3 sequence: CASSQDGQGSYEQYF. The CDR3 coding sequence is TGTGCCAGCAGCCAGGATGGACAGGGATCCTACGAGCAGTACTTC.

The V call is TRBV5-1, the J call TRBJ1-1, with D hard to call. The V end was cut by 0 bases, the J end by 12 bases, with 9 bases between. Germline-derived CDR1 and CDR2 are SGHRS and YFSETQ. This CDR3 has 11 residues. CDR3 in amino acids: CASSLGGRTFF. The CDR3 nucleotides are TGCGCCAGCAGCTTGGGAGGGAGGACTTTCTTT.

The V call is TRBV5-1, the J call TRBJ2-1; 8 bases fit TRBD2. Germline V gene sequence: CDR1 SGHRS, CDR2 YFSETQ. The CDR3 spans 21 residues. The junction had 26 bases not matched to a gene; V was cut back by 2 bases and J by 7 bases. The CDR3 region has the DNA TGCGCCAGCAGCTTCGGAAATATGGGCGGGAGGCAAAAGATCCCAGATAATGAGCAGTTCTTC. It encodes CASSFGNMGGRQKIPDNEQFF.

This rearrangement joins TRBV27 to TRBJ2-2; D ambiguous. V gave up 2 bases and J gave up 0 bases, with 10 bases separating them. Germline V gene data show CDR1 as MNHEY and CDR2 as SMNVEV (reference sequence). The CDR3 contains 16 residues. The CDR3 sequence is CASSLVRPANTGELFF. The CDR3 nucleotides read TGTGCCAGCAGTTTAGTTCGTCCCGCGAACACCGGGGAGCTGTTTTTT.

This clone has just a few counts. The J gene is TRBJ1-4, the V gene TRBV19; D is unresolved. V was cut by 7 bases and J by 8 bases, with 8 bases left in between. Per the germline V gene, CDR1 is LNHDA and CDR2 is SQIVND (reference sequence). The CDR3 has 11 residues. For the CDR3, the DNA is TGTGCCAGTACGACATCAGAAAAACTGTTTTTT. It yields the protein CASTTSEKLFF.

The J gene is TRBJ2-7, the V gene TRBV4-3; 10 nucleotides match TRBD2. With V trimmed by 4 bases and J by 4 bases, 7 bases remained unmatched. The CDR3 totals 15 residues. The germline CDR1 and CDR2 sequences are LGHNA and YSLEER. The CDR3, as DNA: TGCGCCAGCAGCCGGAGCGGGGGGGCCAAATACGAGCAGTACTTC. Translating it yields CASSRSGGAKYEQYF.

This chain joins TRBV6-1 and TRBJ1-6, with 7 bases matching TRBD1. The V gene's germline CDR1 is MNHNS and CDR2 SASEGT. The V gene end was trimmed by 3 bases and the J gene end by 9 bases; junction bases not matched to a gene: 20. The CDR3 consists of 19 residues. The DNA of the CDR3 is TGTGCCAGCAGTGACTTCCGGACAGGTTGGGGAGTTATTAGTTCACCCCTCCACTTT. This encodes CASSDFRTGWGVISSPLHF.

The V call is TRBV7-9, the J call TRBJ2-3; 7 bases fit TRBD1. The ends lost 7 bases at V and 0 bases at J; junction bases unmatched: 7. Germline V gene sequence: CDR1 SEHNR, CDR2 FQNEAQ (reference sequence). The CDR3 runs to 15 residues. The CDR3 DNA follows: TGTGCCAGCACCCCGGGACAGATTAGCACAGATACGCAGTATTTT. Translating it yields CASTPGQISTDTQYF.

The gene calls are TRBV7-2 and TRBJ1-1; unclear D gene. The CDR3 runs 10 residues. V lost 2 bases to trimming and J lost 11 bases, with 6 bases between them. Germline V CDR1 and CDR2: SGHTA, FQGNSA. CDR3 residues: CASSLRGAFF. Written as DNA, the CDR3 is TGTGCCAGCAGCTTACGAGGGGCTTTCTTT.

The chain has TRBV9 and TRBJ2-2, with a weak D call TRBD2 (5 bases). The CDR3 consists of 14 residues. Trimming took 0 bases from V and 5 from J, leaving 8 bases between them. Germline V CDR1 and CDR2: SGDLS, YYNGEE. CDR3 amino acids: CASSVVPGTGELFF. CDR3 nucleotides: TGTGCCAGCAGCGTAGTCCCGGGAACCGGGGAGCTGTTTTTT.

The chain joins TRBV30 to TRBJ2-4, with D maybe TRBD1 (5 bases). The V gene's germline CDR1 is GTSNPN and CDR2 SVGIG (reference sequence). The CDR3 totals 14 residues. V was shortened by 0 bases and J by 1 base, with 7 bases between the two germline ends. The CDR3 DNA is TGTGCCTGGAGTGTCAGGGCGGCCAAAAACATTCAGTACTTC. It translates to CAWSVRAAKNIQYF.

This chain links TRBV9 with TRBJ2-2; possible D gene TRBD1, 5 bases. This CDR3 contains 16 residues. Trimming stripped 4 bases from V and 6 bases from J, with 19 bases between. Germline loops: CDR1 SGDLS, CDR2 YYNGEE. The CDR3 DNA reads as TGTGCCAGCAGCCCAGATGTGAAGGGGTGGTCCGGGGAGCTGTTTTTT. Amino acids: CASSPDVKGWSGELFF.

The rearrangement links TRBV6-6 to TRBJ2-7, with a possible D match to TRBD2 (5 bases). The CDR3 runs 16 residues. Trimming took off 4 bases at V and 1 base at J, with 17 bases between the two ends. CDR1 is MNHNY and CDR2 is SVGAGI in the germline V gene (reference sequence). The CDR3 sequence is CASSSSRDWASYEQYF. CDR3 in DNA: TGTGCCAGCAGTTCCTCGAGGGATTGGGCTTCCTACGAGCAGTACTTC.

The chain links TRBV29-1 to TRBJ2-7; TRBD2 agrees at 8 bases. This CDR3 has 15 residues. CDR1 and CDR2 from the germline V gene are SQVTM and ANQGSEA. J gave up 5 bases and V 6 bases, and 15 bases lay outside the gene matches. The CDR3 is CSVPEEGSGTNEQYF. The DNA of the CDR3 is TGCAGCGTCCCCGAGGAGGGTAGCGGGACTAACGAGCAGTACTTC.

The chain has TRBV4-1 and TRBJ2-2; the D gene is possibly TRBD1 (5 bases). Trimming removed 0 bases from V and 1 base from J, with 18 bases in between. From germline, CDR1 is MGHRA and CDR2 YSYEKL. There are 19 residues in the CDR3. The CDR3 is CASSQEYPGSDMNTGELFF. CDR3 nucleotides: TGCGCCAGCAGCCAAGAATATCCAGGGTCGGATATGAACACCGGGGAGCTGTTTTTT.

The V gene is TRBV7-9, the J gene TRBJ1-1; no reliable D call. Deletions cut 5 bases from V and 6 bases from J, with 16 bases between. The CDR3 has 14 amino acids. Germline V gene sequence: CDR1 SEHNR, CDR2 FQNEAQ (reference sequence). The CDR3: CASSPLLPSAEAFF. The CDR3 DNA reads as TGTGCCAGCAGCCCGCTACTACCCTCCGCTGAAGCTTTCTTT.

The gene calls are TRBV5-6 and TRBJ2-1, with TRBD2 identical over 9 bases. In germline, CDR1 is SGHDT, CDR2 YYEEEE. J gave up 6 bases and V 6 bases, and 16 bases lay outside the gene matches. This CDR3 has 17 amino acids. The CDR3: CASTPSSGLALGNEQFF. CDR3 coding DNA: TGTGCCAGCACTCCGAGCTCCGGACTAGCGTTAGGCAATGAGCAGTTCTTC.

The V gene is TRBV15, the J gene TRBJ1-6; 7 bases agree with TRBD1. The CDR3 is made up of 17 amino acids. The germline CDR1 and CDR2 sequences are LNHNV and YYDKDF (reference sequence). Trimming cost V 1 base and J 8 bases; bases outside gene matches: 11. The CDR3 DNA reads TGTGCCACCAGCAGAGCCCCCCTACAGGGGAGTGATTCACCCCTCCACTTT. It yields the protein CATSRAPLQGSDSPLHF.